A selection of T cell receptor beta chains follows, all from one sample in a study. TCRdb called the RT-PCR reads again in MiXCR, with one record for every CDR3 protein. The sample lists 550,000 to 750,000 distinct CDR3 sequences, 14% occurring once. Sample: memory CD4+ T cells from blood. The receptors come from a female donor in good health, serving as a healthy control. CDR3s include the opening cysteine and the closing phenylalanine or tryptophan. The size field is filled for only some rows; it gives once, few, many or a size class.

.	TRBV12-3/TRBV12-4	CASSFRRAEGNTIYF
.	TRBV7-2	CASSLGFRLNQPQHF
.	TRBV7-2	CASSARVNQPQHF
many	TRBV5-1	CASSRLQGTYGELFF
many	TRBV10-3	CAISEALEQFF
few	TRBV20-1	CSARDVPGDSNQPQHF
few	TRBV6-5	CASSYSARDIDTQYF
few	TRBV28	CASSLWADGYTF
.	TRBV27	CASSPSGLAGALYNEQFF
few	TRBV5-1	CASNPSGTYEQYF
few	TRBV5-6	CASSHGTGNEKLFF
few	TRBV27	CASSRTGGFSYEQYF
many	TRBV12-3/TRBV12-4	CASSLMGGQGEQFF
.	TRBV6-6	CASSNTGLYAFF
.	TRBV20-1	CSASLGGHQPQHF
many	TRBV27	CASSSLPPQGNQPQHF
.	TRBV19	CASIDRDSNQPQHF
many	TRBV12-3/TRBV12-4	CASSVDLAGVYEQYF
many	TRBV6-5	CAIRDTSTDTQYF
many	TRBV5-6	CASSLGLMDTQYF
many	TRBV29-1	CSVNRGNEQFF
.	TRBV12-3/TRBV12-4	CASSAFGGSQPQHF
many	TRBV6-2/TRBV6-3	CASSSRSYNEQFF
.	TRBV6-6	CASNIIQGFNQPQHF
.	TRBV20-1	CSARGPGLAVSSGANVLTF
.	TRBV11-2	CASSLVGRGRKETQYF
.	TRBV20-1	CSALTAWNEQFF
.	TRBV10-3	CAITEEFTGELFF
.	TRBV5-6	CASATSGISHEQYF
few	TRBV20-1	CSARDSGALPSTGELFF
few	TRBV19	CASSTTGMFYTF
few	TRBV7-3	CASSYNPQGGGELFF
many	TRBV20-1	CSARTRTGGNEQFF
many	TRBV5-6	CASSIGSGRLYEQYF
.	TRBV28	CASSSTGGYNYGYTF
many	TRBV20-1	CSAREGQETQYF
few	TRBV5-6	CASSSWTSGRAGYNEQFF
.	TRBV24-1	CATSDSRGGGDTQYF
.	TRBV2	CASSADRGGSDTQYF
.	TRBV4-3	CASSPQSGDGYTF
few	TRBV6-2/TRBV6-3	CASSYSLSNTEAFF
few	TRBV27	CASTPRGGELFF
.	TRBV12-3/TRBV12-4	CASSTRPGYQPQHF
.	TRBV20-1	CSASALVRIF
.	TRBV7-8	CASSSVTDYNEQFF
few	TRBV14	CASSQVRRGGGLDSPLHF
.	TRBV7-9	CASSPGQAGGYTF
.	TRBV5-1	CASSFGGGVPDTQYF
many	TRBV5-1	CASSLVGGGYNEQFF
.	TRBV7-9	CANSFPRVPYEQYF
many	TRBV20-1	CSARDPIRTVSYEQYF
few	TRBV24-1	CATSDRGLGGYTF
.	TRBV2	CASSEWGGDEQYF
.	TRBV13	CASSPRGDSPLHF